This record covers a single T cell receptor beta chain. Its antigen is still unknown. Germline and junction disagree at one end, which may indicate a read error. The sample belongs to a study of tumor and adjacent non-tumor tissue in lung cancer. For the study at large: There were 11 to 12 adenocarcinoma, a couple of squamous cell carcinoma and 1 small cell lung cancer cases. About 4.17 million productive TCRbeta reads were obtained per sample on average. Study results and caveats: In normal lung, the top 100 clones were significantly more dominant than in tumor.

TCRbeta libraries were built with three rounds of nested PCR, modified from ARM-PCR. TCRdb passed the multiplex PCR reads through MiXCR, listing each CDR3 protein once. The profile shows fewer than 100,000 distinct CDR3 sequences, about 77% of them singletons. CDR3 length: 14 residues. The germline V gene has CDR1 SGHRS and CDR2 YFSETQ. This sample's RNA came from whole unsorted tissue. The normal lung tissue was taken more than 3 cm from the tumor edge. The clonotype comes from a woman aged 50 to 60 with non-small cell lung cancer. The chain carries TRBV5-1 and TRBJ2-6; D tentatively reads TRBD1 or TRBD2 (5 bases each). Sequenced: distant non-tumor lung tissue. In nucleotides, the CDR3 is TGCGCCAGCAACTTTACCACCGGGGCCAACGTCCCGACTTTC. It encodes CASNFTTGANVPTF.